A selection of T cell receptor beta chains follows, all from one sample in a study of T cells in Graves' hyperthyroidism and ophthalmopathy. TCRdb processed the multiplex PCR reads anew with MiXCR; each CDR3 protein has one entry. This sample has roughly 250,000 distinct CDR3 sequences, with just over 14% found just once. Specimen: blood. The receptors derive from a woman between 40 and 55 years old with Graves' hyperthyroidism that later progressed to Graves' ophthalmopathy. The CDR3 runs from the conserved cysteine through the conserved F or W. The D gene is left open where the match is weak. Rows may omit the clone size; those that give it use once, few, many or a size class.

>TRBJ2-7|TRBV4-1|TRBD2|many
TGCGCCAGCAGCCAAACTAGCGAACCGAGCTCCTACGAGCAGTACTTC
CASSQTSEPSSYEQYF
>TRBJ1-4|TRBV9|.|many
TGTGCCAGCAGCAGCGGACAGTTCAATGAAAAACTGTTTTTT
CASSSGQFNEKLFF
>TRBJ2-1|TRBV9|TRBD2|many
TGTGCCAGCAGCTCACGACTAGCTTGGGGGTACAATGAGCAGTTCTTC
CASSSRLAWGYNEQFF
>TRBJ2-5|TRBV7-9|TRBD2|few
TGTGCCAGCAGCTTAGGAGCGGGATTTGAGACCCAGTACTTC
CASSLGAGFETQYF
>TRBJ2-5|TRBV3-1|.|many
TGTGCCAGCAGCCTCCCGGGGCTGGGAGAGACCCAGTACTTC
CASSLPGLGETQYF
>TRBJ2-7|TRBV29-1|TRBD1|few
TGCAGCGTAAAAGAGGGACAGGGGTCCTACGAGCAGTACTTC
CSVKEGQGSYEQYF
>TRBJ2-1|TRBV9|.|.
TGTGCCAGCAGCGTAGAGGGGGGCAGCGGGGATGAGCAGTTCTTC
CASSVEGGSGDEQFF
>TRBJ2-1|TRBV13|.|few
TGTGCCGGCAGCCCCCAATACAGGGTCAATGAGCAGTTCTTC
CAGSPQYRVNEQFF
>TRBJ2-1|TRBV4-1|.|.
TGCGCCAGCAGCCAAGATGGGCTCCTAGCCTACAATGAGCAGTTCTTC
CASSQDGLLAYNEQFF
>TRBJ2-1|TRBV18|.|many
TGTGCCAGCTCACCACCTTCGTCCGTTTACAATGAGCAGTTCTTC
CASSPPSSVYNEQFF
>TRBJ2-7|TRBV10-3|.|many
TGTGCCATCAGTGAGACTCCGGGGGGCCTGACGTACGAGCAGTACTTC
CAISETPGGLTYEQYF
>TRBJ1-5|TRBV12-3/TRBV12-4|TRBD1|many
TGTGCCAGCAGCCCCCGGACAGGGAGGGATCAGCCCCAGCATTTT
CASSPRTGRDQPQHF
>TRBJ2-1|TRBV3-1|TRBD2|many
TGTGCCAGCAGCCAAGTTCTGCAGTCTAGCGGACTATACAATGAGCAGTTCTTC
CASSQVLQSSGLYNEQFF
>TRBJ2-7|TRBV6-1|.|.
TGTGCCAGCAGTGAAGGGGAATACTACGAGCAGTACTTC
CASSEGEYYEQYF